Listed here are 8 T cell receptor beta chains from one sample, sequenced in a study of T cell clones after liver transplantation. Profiling relied on immunoSEQ multiplex PCR, and the TCRdb table lists in-frame clones only, not all of them. The sample comprises 99,000 or so clones, 75% to 90% of which are singletons, and 0.99% rests with the top ten. The material sequenced was CD4+ T cells from blood, taken before liver transplant. These receptor sequences come from a human donor who received a liver transplant.

This clone appeared once. CDR3 coding DNA: TGTGCCAGCTCACTCGGGACAGCAATCACCGGGGAGCTGTTTTTT. Its translation: CASSLGTAITGELFF. The V call is TRBV18, the J call TRBJ2-2, with 7 bases identical to TRBD1. Unmatched junction bases numbered 6, after V lost 4 bases and J lost 4 bases. The CDR3 spans 15 residues. In germline, CDR1 is KGHSH, CDR2 LQKENI. The complete variable domain, with remaining parts taken from reference TRBV18 and TRBJ2-2, reads NAGVMQNPRHLVRRRGQEARLRCSPMKGHSHVYWYRQLPEEGLKFMVYLQKENIIDESGMPKERFSAEFPKEGPSILRIQQVVRGDSAAYFCASSLGTAITGELFFGEGSRLTVL.

V is TRBV7-8 and J is TRBJ1-1; no clear D gene. V gave up 6 bases and J gave up 1 base, with 9 bases separating them. Germline V lookup: CDR1 SGHVS, CDR2 FQNEAQ. The CDR3 loop spans 13 amino acids. The DNA for the CDR3 is TGTGCCAGCAGACCAGACTGGAACACTGAAGCTTTCTTT. This gives the protein CASRPDWNTEAFF.

The gene calls are TRBV5-4 and TRBJ2-2; 8 nucleotides align to TRBD2. Trimming removed 1 base from V and 4 bases from J; junction bases left unmatched: 3. The CDR3 loop spans 15 amino acids. CDR1 is SGHNT and CDR2 is YYREEE in the germline V gene (reference sequence). The CDR3 spells CASSLIAGRTGELFF. CDR3 nucleotide sequence: TGTGCCAGCAGCTTGATAGCGGGGCGCACCGGGGAGCTGTTTTTT.

The rearrangement joins TRBV7-9 to TRBJ2-7, with 9 positions matching TRBD1. CDR1 is SEHNR, CDR2 FQNEAQ, per germline (reference sequence). V lost 4 bases and J lost 4; bases outside the gene matches: 11. CDR3 length: 16 residues. CDR3 nucleotide sequence: TGTGCCAGCAGCTCGACTGGACAGGGGATTTCGTACGAGCAGTACTTC. Translating gives CASSSTGQGISYEQYF.

The CDR3 loop is CSVRTGGGNTIYF. The CDR3 DNA reads TGCAGCGTTAGGACAGGGGGAGGAAACACCATATATTTT. The V gene is TRBV29-1, the J gene TRBJ1-3, with 10 bases identical to TRBD1. The CDR3 is made up of 13 amino acids. Unmatched junction bases numbered 2, after V lost 5 bases and J lost 4 bases. The germline gives CDR1 SQVTM, CDR2 ANQGSEA.

Points on this clone: Additional DNA sequences in this sample encode the identical CDR3. J is TRBJ2-3 and V is TRBV2; D possibly corresponds to TRBD1 (6 bases). Trimming took off 3 bases at V and 6 bases at J, with 7 bases between the two ends. This CDR3 spans 12 amino acids. Germline V gives CDR1 SNHLY, CDR2 FYNNEI. As DNA, the CDR3 is TGTGCCAGCAGTGAGGGGGCGGATACGCAGTATTTT. It is translated as CASSEGADTQYF.

This chain joins TRBV27 and TRBJ2-6, with 10 bases aligning to TRBD1. Looked up from germline, CDR1 is MNHEY and CDR2 is SMNVEV (reference sequence). The CDR3 covers 17 residues. Trimming at V came to 6 bases and at J to 3 bases, leaving 8 bases not matched to a gene. DNA for the CDR3: TGTGCCAGCAGCCTCCGCGGGACAGGGGTTGGGGCCAACGTCCTGACTTTC. Translating it yields CASSLRGTGVGANVLTF.

The chain links TRBV19 to TRBJ2-5; TRBD2 agrees at 11 bases. The CDR3 runs 18 residues. Per the germline V gene, CDR1 is LNHDA and CDR2 is SQIVND (reference sequence). V shed 3 bases and J 5 bases; nucleotides not matched to a gene: 14. The CDR3 loop reads CASSIILATSGERETQYF. The DNA of the CDR3 is TGTGCCAGTAGTATTATTCTGGCGACTAGCGGGGAAAGGGAGACCCAGTACTTC.